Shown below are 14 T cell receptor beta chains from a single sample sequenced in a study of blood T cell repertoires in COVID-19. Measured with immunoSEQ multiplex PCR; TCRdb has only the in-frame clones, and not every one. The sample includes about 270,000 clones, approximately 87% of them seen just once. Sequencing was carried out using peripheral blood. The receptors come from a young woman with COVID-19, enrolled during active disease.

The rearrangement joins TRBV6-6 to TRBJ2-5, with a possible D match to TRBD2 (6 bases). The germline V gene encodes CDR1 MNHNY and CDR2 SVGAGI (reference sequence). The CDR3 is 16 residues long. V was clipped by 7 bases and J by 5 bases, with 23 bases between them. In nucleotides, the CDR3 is TGTGCCAGCACCCTACGGGCGGCAGACCTAGCGGAGACCCAGTACTTC. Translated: CASTLRAADLAETQYF.

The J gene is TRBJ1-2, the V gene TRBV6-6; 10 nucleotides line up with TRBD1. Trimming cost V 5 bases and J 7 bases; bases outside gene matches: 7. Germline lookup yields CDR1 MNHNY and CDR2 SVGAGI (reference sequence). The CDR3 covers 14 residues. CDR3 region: CASSPGQGKVGYTF. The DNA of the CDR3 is TGTGCCAGCAGTCCGGGACAGGGGAAAGTTGGCTACACCTTC.

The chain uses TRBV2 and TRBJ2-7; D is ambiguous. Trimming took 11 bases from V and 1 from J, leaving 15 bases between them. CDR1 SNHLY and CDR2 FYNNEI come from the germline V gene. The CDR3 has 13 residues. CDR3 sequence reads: CASLHGPSYEQYF. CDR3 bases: TGTGCCTCTCTCCATGGGCCTTCCTACGAGCAGTACTTC.

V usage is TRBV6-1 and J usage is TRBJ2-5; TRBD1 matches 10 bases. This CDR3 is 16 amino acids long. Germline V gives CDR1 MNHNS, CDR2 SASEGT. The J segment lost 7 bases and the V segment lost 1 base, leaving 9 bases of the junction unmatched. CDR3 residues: CASSEEDRGAMGTQYF. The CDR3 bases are TGTGCCAGCAGTGAAGAGGACAGGGGGGCGATGGGGACCCAGTACTTC.

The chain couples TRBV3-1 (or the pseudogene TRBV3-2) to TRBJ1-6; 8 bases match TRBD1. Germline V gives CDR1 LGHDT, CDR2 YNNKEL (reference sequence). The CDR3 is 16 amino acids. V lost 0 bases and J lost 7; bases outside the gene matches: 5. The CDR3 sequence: CASSQEQTGENSPLHF. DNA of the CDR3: TGTGCCAGCAGCCAAGAGCAGACAGGGGAAAATTCACCCCTCCACTTT.

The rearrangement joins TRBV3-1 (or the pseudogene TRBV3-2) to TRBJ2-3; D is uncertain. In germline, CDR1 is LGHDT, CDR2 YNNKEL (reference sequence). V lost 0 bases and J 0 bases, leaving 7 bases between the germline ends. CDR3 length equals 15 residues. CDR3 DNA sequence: TGTGCCAGCAGCCAAGAGGCCCTTAGCACAGATACGCAGTATTTT. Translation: CASSQEALSTDTQYF.

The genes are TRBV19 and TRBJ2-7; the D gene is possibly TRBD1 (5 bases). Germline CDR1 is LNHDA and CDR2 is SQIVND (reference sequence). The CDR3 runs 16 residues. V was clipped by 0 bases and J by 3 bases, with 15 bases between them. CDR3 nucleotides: TGTGCCAGTAGTATAGACAGGGCGAATCCCAACTACGAGCAGTACTTC. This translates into CASSIDRANPNYEQYF.

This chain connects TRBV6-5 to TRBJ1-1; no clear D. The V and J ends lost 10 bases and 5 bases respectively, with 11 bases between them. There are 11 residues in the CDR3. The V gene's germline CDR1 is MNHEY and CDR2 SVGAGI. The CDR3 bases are TGTGCCATCGAGGGCGGGACTGAAGCTTTCTTT. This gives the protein CAIEGGTEAFF.

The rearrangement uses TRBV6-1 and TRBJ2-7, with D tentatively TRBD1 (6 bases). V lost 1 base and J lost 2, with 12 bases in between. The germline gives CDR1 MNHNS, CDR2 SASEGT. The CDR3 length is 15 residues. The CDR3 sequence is CASSEERDIPYEQYF. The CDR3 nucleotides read TGTGCCAGCAGTGAAGAAAGGGACATCCCCTACGAGCAGTACTTC.

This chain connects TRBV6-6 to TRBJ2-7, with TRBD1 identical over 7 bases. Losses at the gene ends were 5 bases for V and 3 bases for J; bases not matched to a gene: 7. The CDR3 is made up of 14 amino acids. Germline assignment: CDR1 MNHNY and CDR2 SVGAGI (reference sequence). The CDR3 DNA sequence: TGTGCCAGCAGTCCCACCGACAGGGACTACGAGCAGTACTTC. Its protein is CASSPTDRDYEQYF.

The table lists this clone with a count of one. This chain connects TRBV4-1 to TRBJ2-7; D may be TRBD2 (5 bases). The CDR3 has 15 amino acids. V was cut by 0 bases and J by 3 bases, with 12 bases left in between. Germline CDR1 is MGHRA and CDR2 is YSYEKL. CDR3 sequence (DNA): TGCGCCAGCAGCCAAGACGGGAACCCTCTCTACGAGCAGTACTTC. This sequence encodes CASSQDGNPLYEQYF.

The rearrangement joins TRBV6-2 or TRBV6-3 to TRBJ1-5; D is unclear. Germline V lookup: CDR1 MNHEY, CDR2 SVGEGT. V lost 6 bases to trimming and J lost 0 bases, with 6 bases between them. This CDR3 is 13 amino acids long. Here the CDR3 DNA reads TGTGCCAGCAGCCCTCGTAGCAATCAGCCCCAGCATTTT. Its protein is CASSPRSNQPQHF.

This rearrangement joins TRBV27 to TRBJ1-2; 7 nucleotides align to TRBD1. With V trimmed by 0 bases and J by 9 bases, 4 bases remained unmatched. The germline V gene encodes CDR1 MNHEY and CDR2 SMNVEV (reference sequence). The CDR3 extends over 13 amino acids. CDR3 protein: CASSLSTGESYTF. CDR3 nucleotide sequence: TGTGCCAGCAGTTTATCAACAGGGGAGAGCTACACCTTC.

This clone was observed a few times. The CDR3 DNA sequence: TGCAGCGTTTCCCGGGACAGGGTTGAGAACACTGAAGCTTTCTTT. Amino acid sequence: CSVSRDRVENTEAFF. The rearrangement uses TRBV29-1 and TRBJ1-1, with 9 positions matching TRBD1. V gave up 5 bases and J gave up 1 base; unmatched junction bases: 8. This CDR3 is built from 15 residues. Germline V gene data show CDR1 as SQVTM and CDR2 as ANQGSEA.